A selection of T cell receptor beta chains follows, all from one sample in a study of cytomegalovirus exposure and HLA in healthy donors. The repertoire was sequenced with immunoSEQ multiplex PCR; TCRdb's copy has only in-frame clones and lacks some. The data hold 130,000 or so clones, with about 80% observed a single time. The sample was PBMCs. The receptor source for this set is a man aged 18 to 29 in good health and CMV-seronegative. CDR3s include the opening cysteine and the closing phenylalanine or tryptophan. Each record gives: D gene, clone size, V gene, J gene, CDR3 length, CDR3 DNA, CDR3 protein. The D gene is left open where the match is weak. Only some rows state a clone size, as once, few, many or a class for expanded clones.

-	once	TRBV5-1	TRBJ2-7	16	TGCGCCAGCAGCTACGGCGGCAGGGGATTCCCCTACGAGCAGTACTTC	CASSYGGRGFPYEQYF
-	-	TRBV18	TRBJ2-7	13	TGTGCCAGCTCACAGTTCAGGGGGGACGAGCAGTACTTC	CASSQFRGDEQYF
TRBD2	few	TRBV12-5	TRBJ2-1	16	TGTGCTAGTGGTCCCCCCGGCGGGACTACCAACAATGAGCAGTTCTTC	CASGPPGGTTNNEQFF
-	-	TRBV9	TRBJ2-7	15	TGTGCCAGCAGCGTAGGGGCGGGGGCCACCTACGAGCAGTACTTC	CASSVGAGATYEQYF
-	once	TRBV5-6	TRBJ1-2	15	TGTGCCAGCAGCTTGGAGGCCACGGGATATTCTGGCTACACCTTC	CASSLEATGYSGYTF
-	-	TRBV7-9	TRBJ1-1	13	TGTGCCAGCAGCTTAGAAGGGGTCACTGAAGCTTTCTTT	CASSLEGVTEAFF
TRBD1	-	TRBV27	TRBJ2-4	19	TGTGCCAGCAGTCCCGGGACAGGGGAATATCCCCTAACCAAAAACATTCAGTACTTC	CASSPGTGEYPLTKNIQYF
-	-	TRBV7-2	TRBJ2-7	13	TGTGCCAGCAGCTCTTGGACAGACTACGAGCAGTACTTC	CASSSWTDYEQYF
-	-	TRBV7-9	TRBJ1-5	12	TGTTCCAGCAGCCAATTCAGTCAGCCCCAGCATTTT	CSSSQFSQPQHF
-	-	TRBV5-4	TRBJ2-7	15	TGTGCCAGCAGCCGGGGGACAGCCAGCTCCTACGAGCAGTACTTC	CASSRGTASSYEQYF
-	-	TRBV9	TRBJ2-5	15	TGTGCCAGCAGCGAGGGGGTGGGCCTTCAAGAGACCCAGTACTTC	CASSEGVGLQETQYF
-	-	TRBV7-9	TRBJ1-1	13	TGTGCCAGCAGCGCACGGGAGAACACTGAAGCTTTCTTT	CASSARENTEAFF
TRBD2	-	TRBV27	TRBJ2-7	17	TGTGCCAGCAGTTTATCCGTTGGGGGGGGGTTTCCCTACGAGCAGTACTTC	CASSLSVGGGFPYEQYF
-	few	TRBV12-1	TRBJ1-5	17	TGTGCCAGCAGCATCTTAGGGACAGGAGTTAGCAATCAGCCCCAGCATTTT	CASSILGTGVSNQPQHF
-	-	TRBV10-1	TRBJ1-1	13	TGCGCCAGCAGTGGAAACACGAACACTGAAGCTTTCTTT	CASSGNTNTEAFF
TRBD1	-	TRBV7-9	TRBJ2-7	16	TGTGCCAGCAGCTTAGCGCGAGGACAGGGGACCTACGGGCAGTACTTC	CASSLARGQGTYGQYF
-	few	TRBV5-4	TRBJ2-1	15	TGTGCCAGCAGCCCGGGGGACAGAACCTACAATGAGCAGTTCTTC	CASSPGDRTYNEQFF